The 21 T cell receptor beta chains below all came from one sample that was sequenced in a study of post-analysis software for immune sequencing data. Unique-molecular-identifier-tagged TCR beta cDNA libraries were used. Each CDR3 protein is one row after TCRdb ran MiXCR on the PCR reads. Among roughly 600,000 distinct CDR3 sequences listed, around 44% were seen once. General study results and limits: In patients, TRBV5-6, TRBV5-1 and TRBV20-1 belonged to about five TRBV segments found more frequently than in controls.

These receptors' antigens are unknown. The sample taken for sequencing was blood. The source of these receptors is a girl aged 10 to 17 with multiple sclerosis.

The chain carries TRBV12-3 or TRBV12-4 and TRBJ2-5; a possible D gene is TRBD2 (7 bases). Gene TRBJ2-7 matches the end of the DNA better, so the J call may be wrong. CDR3 length: 16 residues. CDR3 sequence: CASSLGGAGRSYEQYF. In DNA, the CDR3 is TGTGCCAGCAGTTTAGGGGGGGCCGGGAGGTCCTACGAGCAGTACTTC.

The rearrangement uses TRBV20-1 and TRBJ1-1; TRBD1 matches at 9 bases. The CDR3 consists of 13 residues. The V and J ends lost 6 bases and 5 bases, in that order; junction bases with no gene match: 7. Germline V gene sequence: CDR1 DFQATT, CDR2 SNEGSKA (reference sequence). The CDR3 reads CSAITGGFTEAFF. In nucleotides, the CDR3 is TGCAGTGCAATAACAGGGGGCTTTACTGAAGCTTTCTTT.

This chain joins TRBV12-3 or TRBV12-4 and TRBJ1-2; TRBD1 matches 10 bases. The CDR3 has 13 residues. J was trimmed by 7 bases and V by 6 bases; bases with no gene match: 5. The CDR3, as DNA: TGTGCCAGCAGCCGACAGGGGGCTTTTGGCTACACCTTC. Protein: CASSRQGAFGYTF.

There are a few counts of this clonotype. This chain connects TRBV5-1 to TRBJ2-3; a possible D gene is TRBD2 (7 bases). The CDR3 totals 16 residues. Germline V gene lookup returns CDR1 SGHRS and CDR2 YFSETQ. The V end lost 4 bases, the J end lost 3 bases, and 18 bases lay between the germline ends. CDR3 sequence: CASSLRGGGGTDTQYF. The DNA for the CDR3 is TGCGCCAGCAGCCTCCGAGGCGGGGGCGGGACAGATACGCAGTATTTT.

As regards this clonotype: At one of its ends the junction is not consistent with the germline gene, which may arise from a read error. V gene TRBV5-1 combines with J gene TRBJ2-6, with 7 bases identical to TRBD1. Germline-derived CDR1 and CDR2 are SGHRS and YFSETQ. The CDR3 sequence is 17 residues long. The CDR3 bases are TGCGCCAGCAGTAAGGGACAGCGTCGCTCTGGGGCCAACATCCTGACTTTC. Its protein is CASSKGQRRSGANILTF. Full variable domain (remainder filled in from reference TRBV5-1 and TRBJ2-6): KAGVTQTPRYLIKTRGQQVTLSCSPISGHRSVSWYQQTPGQGLQFLFEYFSETQRNKGNFPGRFSGRQFSNSRSEMNVSTLELGDSALYLCASSKGQRRSGANILTFGAGSRLTVL.

The rearrangement joins TRBV20-1 to TRBJ1-2, with D possibly matching TRBD1 (6 bases). Germline V gene lookup returns CDR1 DFQATT and CDR2 SNEGSKA (reference sequence). This CDR3 region has 12 residues. Trimming removed 4 bases from V and 4 bases from J, with 10 bases in between. The CDR3 loop reads CSANTRGYGYTF. In DNA form, the CDR3 reads TGCAGTGCTAACACCAGGGGCTATGGCTACACCTTC.

The chain has TRBV29-1 and TRBJ1-1; no firm D call. The CDR3 sequence is 14 residues long. V lost 2 bases and J 0 bases, leaving 10 bases between the germline ends. CDR1 is SQVTM, CDR2 ANQGSEA, per germline. CDR3 region: CSVERSTLNTEAFF. The CDR3 DNA reads as TGCAGCGTTGAACGGAGTACCCTGAACACTGAAGCTTTCTTT. Full variable domain (remainder filled in from reference TRBV29-1 and TRBJ1-1): SAVISQKPSRDICQRGTSLTIQCQVDSQVTMMFWYRQQPGQSLTLIATANQGSEATYESGFVIDKFPISRPNLTFSTLTVSNMSPEDSSIYLCSVERSTLNTEAFFGQGTRLTVV.

The rearrangement links TRBV27 to TRBJ2-1, with a weak D call TRBD1 (6 bases). Per germline, CDR1 MNHEY and CDR2 SMNVEV (reference sequence). This CDR3 spans 14 amino acids. V lost 3 bases to trimming and J lost 5 bases, with 11 bases between them. CDR3 nucleotide sequence: TGTGCCAGCAGTTTCCCCACAGGGAACAATGAGCAGTTCTTC. Translated: CASSFPTGNNEQFF.

This clonotype was recorded a few times. The chain carries TRBV27 and TRBJ1-5; no firm D call. The germline gives CDR1 MNHEY, CDR2 SMNVEV (reference sequence). Trimming removed 3 bases at V and 1 base at J, with 7 bases between. This CDR3 has 14 residues. The CDR3 coding sequence is TGTGCCAGCAGTTTCGACGGAAGCAATCAGCCCCAGCATTTT. It specifies CASSFDGSNQPQHF.

This clonotype was observed a handful of times. The V call is TRBV5-1, the J call TRBJ2-7, with a possible D match to TRBD1 (6 bases). The CDR3 consists of 13 residues. Germline CDR1 SGHRS, CDR2 YFSETQ. V gave up 3 bases and J gave up 5 bases, with 12 bases separating them. CDR3 nucleotides: TGCGCCAGCAGCTCTACTGGGACAAACGAGCAGTACTTC. Its translation is CASSSTGTNEQYF.

This chain joins TRBV20-1 and TRBJ2-4; 15 nucleotides match TRBD2. The CDR3 loop spans 17 amino acids. The germline CDR1 and CDR2 sequences are DFQATT and SNEGSKA (reference sequence). V was clipped by 6 bases and J by 0 bases; unmatched bases: 6. DNA of the CDR3: TGCAGTGCCTCGGGACTAGCGGGGGGACGAGCCAAAAACATTCAGTACTTC. Its protein product is CSASGLAGGRAKNIQYF.

CDR3 DNA sequence: TGTGCCAGCAGCTTCACAACAGGGGCCGGAGGCTACACCTTC. Its translation is CASSFTTGAGGYTF. The chain carries TRBV7-2 and TRBJ1-2, with TRBD1 matching 7 bases. This CDR3 spans 14 amino acids. Germline loops: CDR1 SGHTA, CDR2 FQGNSA. With 3 bases clipped from V and 8 bases from J, the junction kept 9 bases outside the gene matches.

The genes are TRBV27 and TRBJ1-5; 8 bases agree with TRBD1. V lost 7 bases, J lost 6 bases, and 8 bases stayed unmatched. The length of the CDR3 is 14 residues. Germline values: CDR1 MNHEY, CDR2 SMNVEV (reference sequence). In DNA, the CDR3 is TGTGCCAGCAAGAGGACAGGGTTGAGTCAGCCCCAGCATTTT. This sequence encodes CASKRTGLSQPQHF.

The chain has TRBV7-9 and TRBJ2-7; D gene unclear. The CDR3 extends over 13 amino acids. Germline V lookup: CDR1 SEHNR, CDR2 FQNEAQ (reference sequence). Trimming removed 5 bases from V and 2 bases from J, with 10 bases in between. CDR3 loop: CASSQKATYEQYF. The CDR3 DNA is TGTGCCAGCAGCCAAAAGGCGACCTACGAGCAGTACTTC. The entire variable domain, with the rest obtained from reference TRBV7-9 and TRBJ2-7, is as follows: DTGVSQNPRHKITKRGQNVTFRCDPISEHNRLYWYRQTLGQGPEFLTYFQNEAQLEKSRLLSDRFSAERPKGSFSTLEIQRTEQGDSAMYLCASSQKATYEQYFGPGTRLTVT.

There are a few counts of this clonotype. The chain combines TRBV20-1 with TRBJ2-6, with 8 bases fitting TRBD1. V was clipped by 5 bases and J by 2 bases; unmatched bases: 11. The CDR3 is 17 amino acids. CDR1 and CDR2 (germline): DFQATT, SNEGSKA (reference sequence). CDR3 in amino acids: CSALTGGNLPGANVLTF. CDR3 in DNA: TGCAGTGCTTTAACAGGGGGAAATCTTCCTGGGGCCAACGTCCTGACTTTC.

This chain links TRBV7-2 with TRBJ2-1; 8 bases align to TRBD1. Unmatched junction bases numbered 7, after V lost 1 base and J lost 2 bases. The CDR3 totals 17 residues. CDR1 is SGHTA and CDR2 is FQGNSA in the germline V gene. The CDR3, as DNA: TGTGCCAGCAGCTTAGTCACAGGGGGATTGACCTACAATGAGCAGTTCTTC. Translating gives CASSLVTGGLTYNEQFF.

This clonotype showed up just a few times. V and J are TRBV5-1 and TRBJ1-1; D is perhaps TRBD1 (6 bases). Trimming pared 0 bases from V and 8 bases from J, leaving 8 bases between. Germline V gives CDR1 SGHRS, CDR2 YFSETQ. The CDR3 runs 12 residues. In DNA form, the CDR3 reads TGCGCCAGCAGCTTGGACGGACAGGAAGCTTTCTTT. Its translation is CASSLDGQEAFF.

The gene calls are TRBV29-1 and TRBJ1-2; D not certain. Germline lookup yields CDR1 SQVTM and CDR2 ANQGSEA. V lost 3 bases and J lost 3, with 5 bases in between. The CDR3 extends over 11 amino acids. The CDR3 region has the DNA TGCAGCGTTGACGGCGACTATGGCTACACCTTC. It encodes CSVDGDYGYTF. Full variable domain (missing parts from reference TRBV29-1 and TRBJ1-2): SAVISQKPSRDICQRGTSLTIQCQVDSQVTMMFWYRQQPGQSLTLIATANQGSEATYESGFVIDKFPISRPNLTFSTLTVSNMSPEDSSIYLCSVDGDYGYTFGSGTRLTVV.

This clonotype was found a few times. This may be a read error, as it is one base from a much larger clone. The rearrangement uses TRBV6-4 and TRBJ2-1; the match to TRBD2 covers 8 bases. CDR3 size: 13 residues. Germline loops: CDR1 MRHNA, CDR2 SNTAGT. The V and J ends lost 6 bases and 2 bases, in that order; junction bases with no gene match: 0. The CDR3 region is CASSGRAYNEQFF. CDR3 nucleotides: TGTGCCAGCAGCGGGAGGGCCTACAATGAGCAGTTCTTC.

A word on this clonotype: A single base separates this from a much larger clone, so it may be a read error. The chain uses TRBV7-2 and TRBJ1-2, with 8 bases that match TRBD1. CDR3 length: 13 residues. Germline V gene lookup returns CDR1 SGHTA and CDR2 FQGNSA. J gave up 4 bases and V 5 bases, and 3 bases lay outside the gene matches. The CDR3 DNA is TGTGCCAGCAGCCATACAGGGGGCTATGGCTACACCTTC. Translated: CASSHTGGYGYTF.

The J gene is TRBJ2-1, the V gene TRBV20-1; TRBD2 aligns across 11 bases. Germline trimming cut 5 bases from V and 7 bases from J; bases unmatched to any gene: 7. This CDR3 spans 14 amino acids. Germline V gene lookup returns CDR1 DFQATT and CDR2 SNEGSKA (reference sequence). In DNA, the CDR3 is TGCAGTGCTTCAACTAGCGGGGGATCAAATGAGCAGTTCTTC. Translation gives CSASTSGGSNEQFF.